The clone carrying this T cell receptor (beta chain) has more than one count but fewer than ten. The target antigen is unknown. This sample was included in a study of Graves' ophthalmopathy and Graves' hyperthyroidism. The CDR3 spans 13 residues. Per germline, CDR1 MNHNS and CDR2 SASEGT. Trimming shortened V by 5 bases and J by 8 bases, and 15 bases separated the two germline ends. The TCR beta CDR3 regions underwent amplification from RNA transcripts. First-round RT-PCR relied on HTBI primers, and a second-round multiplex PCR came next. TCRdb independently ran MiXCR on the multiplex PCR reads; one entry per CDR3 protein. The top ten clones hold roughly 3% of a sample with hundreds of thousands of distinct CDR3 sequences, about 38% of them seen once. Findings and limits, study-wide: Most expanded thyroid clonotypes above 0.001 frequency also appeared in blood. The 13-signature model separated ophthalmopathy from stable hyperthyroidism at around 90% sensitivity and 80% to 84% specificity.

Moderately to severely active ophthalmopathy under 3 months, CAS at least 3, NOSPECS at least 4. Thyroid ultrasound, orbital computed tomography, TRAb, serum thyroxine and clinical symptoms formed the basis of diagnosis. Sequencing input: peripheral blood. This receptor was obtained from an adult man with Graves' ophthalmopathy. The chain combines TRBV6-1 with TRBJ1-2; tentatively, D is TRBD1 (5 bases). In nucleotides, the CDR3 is TGTGCCAGCAGTTCAAGGGGCCCGGGGGGCTACACCTTC. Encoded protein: CASSSRGPGGYTF.